These T cell receptor beta chains were read from a single sample in a study of blood T cell repertoires in COVID-19. Assay: immunoSEQ multiplex PCR; the TCRdb copy retains only in-frame clones and omits some. Of roughly 67,000 clones listed, 86% are singletons. Sequences were obtained from peripheral blood. These receptors originate from a man aged 45-65 years with acute or convalescent COVID-19. The CDR3 runs from the conserved cysteine through the conserved F or W. D genes are given only for firm matches. The listing skips clone size in some rows; elsewhere it reads once, few, many or a size class.

V gene	clone size	D gene	J gene	CDR3 DNA	CDR3 protein
TRBV7-8	once	TRBD1	TRBJ1-5	TGTGCCAGCAGCTGGGGGGGCGAAGGACAGGGGGTTCCTCAGCCCCAGCATTTT	CASSWGGEGQGVPQPQHF
TRBV3-1/TRBV3-2	.	.	TRBJ1-4	TGTGCCAGCAGCCAAGTCCAGGGAGGAGAAAAACTGTTTTTT	CASSQVQGGEKLFF
TRBV24-1	.	.	TRBJ1-1	TGTGCCACCAGAGGGGATTGGAACACTGAAGCTTTCTTT	CATRGDWNTEAFF
TRBV5-1	.	.	TRBJ1-5	TGCGCCAGCAGCTTTCGTGGCAATCAGCCCCAGCATTTT	CASSFRGNQPQHF
TRBV7-3	.	TRBD1	TRBJ2-3	TGTGCCAGCAGCTTAAATTCCCCAACAGGGGGAGGTACAGATACGCAGTATTTT	CASSLNSPTGGGTDTQYF
TRBV7-5	.	.	TRBJ2-4	TGTGCCAGAAGCTTAGGAGTCGGACTAGCCAAAAACATTCAGTACTTC	CARSLGVGLAKNIQYF
TRBV5-1	.	TRBD1	TRBJ2-2	TGCGCCAGCAGCATTTTCGGGACAGGGTACACCGGGGAGCTGTTTTTT	CASSIFGTGYTGELFF
TRBV6-6	.	TRBD2	TRBJ2-1	TGTGCCAGCAGCCGTCTGACTAGCCGTGAGCAGTTCTTC	CASSRLTSREQFF
TRBV7-3	.	.	TRBJ2-7	TGTGCCAGCAGCTCCCCGACTAGTGTGGCTGAGCAGTACTTC	CASSSPTSVAEQYF
TRBV10-3	once	TRBD2	TRBJ2-7	TGTGCCATCAGTGGAAGACTAGCGGGGGGGCCGGGCGAGCAGTACTTC	CAISGRLAGGPGEQYF
TRBV24-1	.	TRBD1	TRBJ2-2	TGTGCCACCAGTGATTACCAGGGGGCACTGACCGGGGAGCTGTTTTTT	CATSDYQGALTGELFF
TRBV9	.	.	TRBJ1-1	TGTGCCAGCAGCCTAACCGATTCGAACACTGAAGCTTTCTTT	CASSLTDSNTEAFF
TRBV5-1	.	.	TRBJ2-2	TGCGCCAGCAGCTTGGCGGGAAACACCGGGGAGCTGTTTTTT	CASSLAGNTGELFF
TRBV19	.	TRBD1	TRBJ1-5	TGTGCCAGCAGACAGGGGGATCAGCCCCAGCATTTT	CASRQGDQPQHF
TRBV9	.	TRBD2	TRBJ2-7	TGTGCCAGCAGCGTATCCGGGACTAGCTCCTACGAGCAGTACTTC	CASSVSGTSSYEQYF